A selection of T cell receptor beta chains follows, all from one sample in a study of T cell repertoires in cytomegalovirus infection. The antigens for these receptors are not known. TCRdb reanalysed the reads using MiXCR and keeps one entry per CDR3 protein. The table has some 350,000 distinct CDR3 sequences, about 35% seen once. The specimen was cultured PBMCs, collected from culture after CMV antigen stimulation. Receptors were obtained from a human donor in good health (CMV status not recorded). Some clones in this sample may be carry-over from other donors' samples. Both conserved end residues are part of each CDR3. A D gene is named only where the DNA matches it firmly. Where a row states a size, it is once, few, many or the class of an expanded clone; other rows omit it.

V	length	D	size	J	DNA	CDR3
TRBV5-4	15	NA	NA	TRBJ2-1	TGTGCCAGCAGCGTAGCGGTTGGAGGGACGAATGAGCAGTTCTTC	CASSVAVGGTNEQFF
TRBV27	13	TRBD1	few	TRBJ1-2	TGTGCCAGCAGTAACCGGGACAGGGATGGCTACACCTTC	CASSNRDRDGYTF
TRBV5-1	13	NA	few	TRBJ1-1	TGCGCCAGCAGCCCACAGGTGAACACTGAAGCTTTCTTT	CASSPQVNTEAFF
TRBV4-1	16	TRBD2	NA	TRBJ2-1	TGCGCCAGCAGCCAAGGAGAACTAGCGCCTTACAATGAGCAGTTCTTC	CASSQGELAPYNEQFF
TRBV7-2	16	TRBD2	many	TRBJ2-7	TGTGCCAGCAGCTTAGCGCTGTCTAGCGGGACCTACGAGCAGTACTTC	CASSLALSSGTYEQYF
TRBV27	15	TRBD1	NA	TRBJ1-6	TGTGCCAGCAGTTCAGGGACAGGGTGGAATTCACCCCTCCACTTT	CASSSGTGWNSPLHF
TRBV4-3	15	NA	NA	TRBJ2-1	TGCGCCAGCAGCAAAGGAGGGACAGTTTACAATGAGCAGTTCTTC	CASSKGGTVYNEQFF
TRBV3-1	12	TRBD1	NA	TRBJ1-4	TGTGCCAGCGGCGACAGGGTTGAAAAACTGTTTTTT	CASGDRVEKLFF
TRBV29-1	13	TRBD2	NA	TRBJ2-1	TGCAGCATAACTAGCGGAGGTTACAATGAGCAGTTCTTC	CSITSGGYNEQFF
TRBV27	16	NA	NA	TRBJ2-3	TGTGCCAGCAGTTTACGGAGACTAGAGGGCACAGATACGCAGTATTTT	CASSLRRLEGTDTQYF
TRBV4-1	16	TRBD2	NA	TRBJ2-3	TGCGCCAGCAGCCAAGATTCAGCGGGAGGGCCTCCTACGCAGTATTTT	CASSQDSAGGPPTQYF
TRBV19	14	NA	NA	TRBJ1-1	TGTGCCAGTAGTATGTTCCAGGGTGGGACTGAAGCTTTCTTT	CASSMFQGGTEAFF
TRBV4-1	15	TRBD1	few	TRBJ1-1	TGCGCCAGCAGCCACGGACAGGGGGGAAACACTGAAGCTTTCTTT	CASSHGQGGNTEAFF
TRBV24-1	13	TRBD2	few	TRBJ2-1	TGTGCCACCGGGACTAGCGGATACAATGAGCAGTTCTTC	CATGTSGYNEQFF
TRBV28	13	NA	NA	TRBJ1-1	TGTGCCAGTCGTAGGGGGTACGACACTGAAGCTTTCTTT	CASRRGYDTEAFF
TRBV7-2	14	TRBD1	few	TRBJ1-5	TGTGCCAGCAGGGAGGGACAGGGAGGTCAGCCCCAGCATTTT	CASREGQGGQPQHF
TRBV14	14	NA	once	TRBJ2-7	TGTGCCAGCAACCGGAGAGGAGGGGGGAGGGAGCAGTACTTC	CASNRRGGGREQYF